This T cell receptor (beta chain) derives from a study of T cells in Graves' hyperthyroidism and ophthalmopathy (dated by TCRdb to between 2018 and 2021). Broadly, across the study: Peripheral blood was sampled at the time of initial diagnosis, prior to any treatment. The paper reports TCR Vbeta CDR3 sequencing of fewer than 150 peripheral blood samples: over 40 ophthalmopathy, about 75 hyperthyroidism and approximately 17 progressor patients. To identify distinguishing TCR V-J signatures, a discovery cohort of around 100 patients was used, comprising fewer than 45 with Graves' ophthalmopathy and about 59 with stable Graves' hyperthyroidism. The approximately 100 discovery patients were divided at random into training and test sets in a 7:3 ratio. After blood sampling, hyperthyroidism patients were treated with methimazole at a starting dose of 30 mg daily, and ophthalmopathy patients were treated with high-dose intravenous methylprednisolone. An independent validation cohort of 18 to 20 hyperthyroidism patients and approximately 15 patients who later progressed to ophthalmopathy tested prospective prediction of ophthalmopathy. In more than 5 Graves' hyperthyroidism patients, the study also compared T-cell repertoires from thyroid tissue with T-cell repertoires from blood. General conclusions and limits of the study: Sample size was not statistically predetermined, and blinding of investigators to group allocation was not performed. During validation, the model predicted progression to ophthalmopathy a median of around six months ahead of onset, with almost 71% sensitivity and almost 75% specificity. Blood samples also contained most of the expanded thyroid clonotypes (frequency above 0.001), which suggests that blood repertoires may reflect thyroid immune responses. In cross-validation, a model built on a 13 V-J signature told ophthalmopathy apart from stable hyperthyroidism with less than 90% sensitivity and about 81% specificity, and in testing the same model reached 80%/75%.

Ten or more counts support this clonotype. Its antigen remains undetermined. Base qualities are not provided; no much larger clone lies one nucleotide away. A patient counted as having stable Graves' hyperthyroidism if no progression to ophthalmopathy occurred over 18 months of follow-up. Hyperthyroidism patients were newly diagnosed, with disease duration under 2 months, and aged 18 to 65 years. Patients with uncontrolled infections, other autoimmune diseases, pregnancy or lactation were excluded. Clinical symptoms, serum thyroxine and TRAb, thyroid ultrasound, and orbital computed tomography formed the basis for the diagnoses. PBMCs were isolated from 8 to 10 ml of fresh peripheral blood by Ficoll-Paque density gradient centrifugation. Trizol reagent was used to extract total RNA, and RNA quality was then checked on an Agilent 2100 Bioanalyzer. As encoded in the germline V gene, CDR1 is SNHLY while CDR2 is FYNNEI. Trimming costs V 7 bases and J 6 bases, and their ends lie 11 bases apart. The CDR3, cysteine through phenylalanine, is 12 amino acids long. Left in the record is the CDR3 DNA by itself, 36 bases read in frame from the first base.

The TCR beta CDR3 regions were amplified from the RNA transcripts. A first-round RT-PCR of the TCR CDR3 used the HTBI primer set with the Qiagen OneStep RT-PCR kit. A second multiplex PCR round built the libraries, followed by size selection and purification. Paired-end sequencing of the libraries was performed with 100 bp reads on an Illumina HiSeq2000. As for the original processing: SOAPnuke was used to process the raw data, removing reads that contained adapters or uncalled bases, had a mean Phred below 15, or lacked an exact match to the constant primer or identifier. COPE v1.2.5 was used to merge the high-quality paired reads, and each unique nucleotide sequence was defined as a clonotype. MiTCR v1.1 was used to align the clonotypes against IMGT TRBV, TRBD and TRBJ reference segments. The analysis was restricted to V-J combinations with a frequency above 0.0001, which together covered just over 98% of the repertoires. The TCS score was defined as F50 (clonal expansion) divided by E x V (chaos), with BLOSUM62-based TCRdist calculated between CDR3 peptides within each V-J. Welch's t-statistics and random forest reduced some 510 V-J features to fewer than 15, which were used in a naive Bayes classifier (R e1071). TCRdb reran the public reads through fastp at Q25 and MiXCR, keeping productive beta chains. Rows with one shared CDR3 protein collapse into an entry with the most common genes and DNA. These V and J calls rely on TCRdb rather than the paper's analysis. The table for this sample lists 600,000 to 750,000 distinct CDR3 sequences; 17% of them were counted only once. The biggest ten clones account for around 15% of the sample.

What was sequenced was blood. This TCR was recovered from a man aged 45-65 years with Graves' hyperthyroidism. Recombination linked TRBV2 to TRBJ2-3, and perhaps TRBD2 as D gene, on 6 matching bases. The CDR3 protein sequence reads: CASMGDSDTQYF. The DNA reads as follows: TGTGCCAGCATGGGGGACTCGGATACGCAGTATTTT. Reference TRBV2 and TRBJ2-3 genes cover what lies past the CDR3, so the full variable domain is EPEVTQTPSHQVTQMGQEVILRCVPISNHLYFYWYRQILGQKVEFLVSFYNNEISEKSEIFDDQFSVERPDGSNFTLKIRSTKLEDSAMYFCASMGDSDTQYFGPGTRLTVL.